Below are 8 T cell receptor beta chains sequenced from a single sample in a study of T cell responses to AZD1222 COVID-19 vaccine. This table comes from immunoSEQ multiplex PCR, and its TCRdb copy is limited to in-frame clones, with some not included. The data contain about 140,000 clones, just under 95% of them singletons. Here the sequenced sample was peripheral blood, taken on day 0 of AZD1222 vaccination. Receptors were obtained from an adult in good health.

V usage is TRBV7-8 and J usage is TRBJ2-1; 7 positions match TRBD2. Germline V CDR1 and CDR2: SGHVS, FQNEAQ. The V gene end was trimmed by 6 bases and the J gene end by 4 bases; junction bases not matched to a gene: 9. The length of the CDR3 is 15 residues. CDR3 residues: CASSRRAGDYNEQFF. The CDR3 coding sequence is TGTGCCAGCAGTCGGCGGGCGGGGGATTACAATGAGCAGTTCTTC.

The chain uses TRBV6-5 and TRBJ2-2, with 10 positions matching TRBD2. Germline V lookup: CDR1 MNHEY, CDR2 SVGAGI. The CDR3 has 15 amino acids. Trimming at V came to 6 bases and at J to 3 bases, leaving 4 bases not matched to a gene. CDR3 region: CASSTSGTHTGELFF. The CDR3 DNA reads TGTGCCAGCAGCACTAGCGGGACCCACACCGGGGAGCTGTTTTTT.

This chain joins TRBV28 and TRBJ2-7, with D hard to call. Germline-derived CDR1 and CDR2 are MDHEN and SYDVKM. The V end lost 7 bases, the J end lost 0 bases, and 16 bases lay between the germline ends. The CDR3 is 15 residues long. The CDR3 region is CASKKSPGSSYEQYF. The CDR3 bases are TGTGCCAGCAAAAAGTCTCCCGGTAGCTCCTACGAGCAGTACTTC.

The CDR3 nucleotides read TGTGCCAGCAGTTTGGAAGGGGCCCTCGGCCCCCAGCATTTT. Residues: CASSLEGALGPQHF. The chain couples TRBV27 to TRBJ1-5, with D maybe TRBD1 (5 bases). The CDR3 is 14 amino acids. Trimming shortened V by 3 bases and J by 10 bases, and 16 bases separated the two germline ends. Per germline, CDR1 MNHEY and CDR2 SMNVEV (reference sequence).

The chain employs TRBV11-2 and TRBJ1-6; D is unresolved. In germline, CDR1 is SGHAT, CDR2 FQNNGV. Trimming shortened V by 5 bases and J by 2 bases, and 22 bases separated the two germline ends. The CDR3 is made up of 19 amino acids. CDR3 in DNA: TGTGCCAGCAGCCCTGGTGGTATTAAGATTTCAACCTATAATTCACCCCTCCACTTT. Translating it yields CASSPGGIKISTYNSPLHF. The variable domain in full, with the rest retrieved from reference TRBV11-2 and TRBJ1-6, is EAGVAQSPRYKIIEKRQSVAFWCNPISGHATLYWYQQILGQGPKLLIQFQNNGVVDDSQLPKDRFSAERLKGVDSTLKIQPAKLEDSAVYLCASSPGGIKISTYNSPLHFGNGTRLTVT.

V usage is TRBV7-9 and J usage is TRBJ1-3; D call uncertain. This CDR3 has 14 amino acids. V was shortened by 5 bases and J by 3 bases, with 11 bases between the two germline ends. CDR1 SEHNR and CDR2 FQNEAQ come from the germline V gene (reference sequence). CDR3 sequence: CASSLEFGGNTIYF. The CDR3 DNA is TGTGCCAGCAGCCTCGAGTTTGGTGGAAACACCATATATTTT.

The chain joins TRBV29-1 to TRBJ2-1, with D uncertain. The CDR3 spans 14 residues. Trimming shortened V by 5 bases and J by 6 bases, and 17 bases separated the two germline ends. Germline CDR1 and CDR2: SQVTM and ANQGSEA. CDR3 protein: CSVLLNFGANEQFF. The CDR3 coding sequence is TGCAGCGTTCTCCTAAATTTCGGAGCCAATGAGCAGTTCTTC.

This CDR3 reads CASSVGGPREAFF. CDR3 nucleotide sequence: TGTGCCAGCAGCGTAGGGGGACCGCGTGAAGCTTTCTTT. The rearrangement links TRBV9 to TRBJ1-1; possible D gene TRBD1, 5 bases. Germline-derived CDR1 and CDR2 are SGDLS and YYNGEE. The CDR3 totals 13 residues. With 0 bases removed from V and 7 bases from J, the gap between germline ends came to 10 bases.